This T cell receptor beta chain came from a study of regulatory T cells in long-lasting Graves disease. The length of the CDR3 is 14 residues. Losses at the gene ends were 7 bases for V and 2 bases for J; bases not matched to a gene: 7. Germline loops: CDR1 SQVTM, CDR2 ANQGSEA. The sample holds many counts of this clonotype. The antigen is not known. Study-level points and caveats: Preferential use of TRBV28, TRBJ1-2 and TRBJ2-5 was seen in persistent disease.

Noted time point: newly diagnosed GD, antithyroid drugs for less than 3 months. Construction of the TCR library relied on RNA isolated from PBMCs. Researchers made TCR beta libraries by using iRepertoire HTBI primers and running Arm-PCR on CDR3 regions. TCRdb itself ran the multiplex PCR reads through MiXCR, one entry per CDR3 protein. The data hold about 460,000 distinct CDR3 sequences, with around 15% observed a single time. Another study also made use of these data, one on T cells in Graves' hyperthyroidism and ophthalmopathy. That work contributes: Ophthalmopathy was model-predicted a median about six months pre-onset.

This receptor was identified in a woman between 45 and 65 years old with Graves disease. The sequenced sample was peripheral blood mononuclear cells (PBMCs), obtained at new diagnosis, from a patient treated with antithyroid drugs. The gene calls are TRBV29-1 and TRBJ2-1; 8 nucleotides agree with TRBD2. DNA of the CDR3: TGCAGCGGACTAGCGACGTTTCCCTACAATGAGCAGTTCTTC. Translated, it gives CSGLATFPYNEQFF.